The 24 T cell receptor beta chains reported below all come from one sample, sequenced in a study of blood T cells in healthy people across ages. Using a J-beta primer mix together with a sample-barcoded 5' primer, a second PCR was run for roughly 7 to 12 cycles. Each CDR3 protein is one row after TCRdb ran MiXCR on the 5' RACE reads. The sample shows about 970,000 distinct CDR3 sequences, 45% to 60% of them seen only once. Sequences were obtained from blood. These receptors came from a woman between 55 and 75 years old in good health.

CDR3 in DNA: TGCAGCATATCCCGGGGGAACGGACAGCCCCAGCATTTT. Translation gives CSISRGNGQPQHF. The chain has TRBV20-1 and TRBJ1-5; TRBD1 might be the D (5 bases). CDR3 length equals 13 residues. The germline V gene has CDR1 DFQATT and CDR2 SNEGSKA (reference sequence).

The rearrangement uses TRBV5-1 and TRBJ2-7, with D possibly being TRBD1 or TRBD2 (6 bases each). The better agreement between TRBJ2-5 and the DNA end casts doubt on the J call. This CDR3 has 15 amino acids. Germline V gives CDR1 SGHRS, CDR2 YFSETQ. Here the CDR3 DNA reads TGCGCCAGCAGCTTGGGCCCGGGGGCCGGTGAGACCCAGTACTTC. This gives the protein CASSLGPGAGETQYF.

The V and J genes are TRBV3-1 and TRBJ2-3; 9 positions match TRBD2. This CDR3 contains 16 residues. CDR1 and CDR2 from the germline V gene are LGHDT and YNNKEL (reference sequence). The junction had 9 bases not matched to a gene; V was cut back by 0 bases and J by 8 bases. The CDR3 is CASSQEALAGRGTQYF. CDR3 coding DNA: TGTGCCAGCAGCCAAGAGGCGCTAGCGGGAAGGGGTACGCAGTATTTT.

This clonotype has only a few counts. The chain joins TRBV6-5 to TRBJ2-3; 7 nucleotides align to TRBD2. CDR1 MNHEY and CDR2 SVGAGI come from the germline V gene. The CDR3 covers 15 residues. V trimming: 6 bases; J trimming: 1 base; junction bases outside the gene matches: 7. This CDR3 is CASSPQRGRTDTQYF. As DNA, the CDR3 is TGTGCCAGCAGCCCCCAGCGGGGACGCACAGATACGCAGTATTTT.

This clonotype has more than one count but fewer than ten. The chain links TRBV29-1 to TRBJ2-1; TRBD1 agrees at 8 bases. Germline assignment: CDR1 SQVTM and CDR2 ANQGSEA. V lost 6 bases and J lost 3; bases outside the gene matches: 7. This CDR3 region has 14 residues. CDR3 in amino acids: CSVDTTGGYNEQFF. DNA of the CDR3: TGCAGCGTCGATACCACAGGGGGCTACAATGAGCAGTTCTTC.

This clonotype was recorded a few times. This sequence joins TRBV20-1 and TRBJ2-7, with 12 bases that match TRBD2. Germline V CDR1 and CDR2: DFQATT, SNEGSKA (reference sequence). The V and J ends lost 6 bases and 3 bases, in that order; junction bases with no gene match: 6. The length of the CDR3 is 14 residues. The DNA of the CDR3 is TGCAGTGCAAAACTAGCGGGAGGTTACTACGAGCAGTACTTC. This gives the protein CSAKLAGGYYEQYF.

This chain connects TRBV10-3 to TRBJ2-1, with TRBD2 identical over 8 bases. This CDR3 contains 16 residues. Trimming cost V 5 bases and J 2 bases; bases outside gene matches: 8. Germline CDR1 is ENHRY and CDR2 is SYGVKD. CDR3 region: CAISTGLVLAYNEQFF. The CDR3 coding sequence is TGTGCCATCAGTACGGGACTAGTTTTGGCCTACAATGAGCAGTTCTTC.

CDR3 residues: CASSPPRQSGTDTQYF. CDR3 coding DNA: TGTGCCAGCTCACCACCGCGACAATCTGGCACAGATACGCAGTATTTT. The chain employs TRBV18 and TRBJ2-3, with no clear D. CDR3 size: 16 residues. V was shortened by 0 bases and J by 1 base, with 11 bases between the two germline ends. Per germline, CDR1 KGHSH and CDR2 LQKENI.

The chain is built from TRBV20-1 and TRBJ2-4; 9 bases agree with TRBD2. The junction had 9 bases not matched to a gene; V was cut back by 0 bases and J by 12 bases. Germline V lookup: CDR1 DFQATT, CDR2 SNEGSKA (reference sequence). The CDR3 runs to 14 residues. As DNA, the CDR3 is TGCAGTGCTAGAGACCAGCGGGAGGAGCGGACTCAGTACTTC. It encodes CSARDQREERTQYF.

This clonotype was counted between two and nine times. V gene TRBV20-1 combines with J gene TRBJ2-1; D is perhaps TRBD2 (6 bases). V lost 4 bases to trimming and J lost 2 bases, with 12 bases between them. Germline V gene data show CDR1 as DFQATT and CDR2 as SNEGSKA (reference sequence). There are 14 residues in the CDR3. CDR3 amino acids: CSATRSGPYNEQFF. CDR3 DNA: TGCAGTGCTACCCGTAGCGGACCCTACAATGAGCAGTTCTTC.

For the CDR3, the DNA is TGTGCCAGCAGTTACCGTAAAAGCTCCTACAATGAGCAGTTCTTC. As protein: CASSYRKSSYNEQFF. The J gene is TRBJ2-1, the V gene TRBV6-5; no clear D gene. Per the germline V gene, CDR1 is MNHEY and CDR2 is SVGAGI. V lost 2 bases, J lost 0 bases, and 8 bases lay in between. The CDR3 covers 15 residues.

The chain links TRBV11-2 to TRBJ2-1, with D unclear. The tail of the sequence fits TRBJ2-7 better, so the J call may be wrong. Looked up from germline, CDR1 is SGHAT and CDR2 is FQNNGV. CDR3 size: 13 residues. CDR3 sequence: CASSRPGHNEQYF. In DNA form, the CDR3 reads TGTGCCAGCAGCCGCCCGGGCCACAATGAGCAGTACTTC.

The genes are TRBV4-1 and TRBJ2-5, with D maybe TRBD1 (6 bases). The V end lost 0 bases, the J end lost 2 bases, and 10 bases lay between the germline ends. Germline V gene lookup returns CDR1 MGHRA and CDR2 YSYEKL. There are 15 residues in the CDR3. DNA of the CDR3: TGCGCCAGCAGCCAAGAGGGGGCAGGGCAAGAGACCCAGTACTTC. The encoded protein is CASSQEGAGQETQYF.

This chain uses TRBV7-2 with TRBJ2-7; the D is unclear. Per germline, CDR1 SGHTA and CDR2 FQGNSA. The CDR3 has 13 amino acids. Trimming shortened V by 4 bases and J by 8 bases, and 15 bases separated the two germline ends. CDR3 amino acids: CASSSDWGLKQYF. The CDR3 nucleotides are TGTGCCAGCAGCTCTGACTGGGGTTTGAAGCAGTACTTC.

In its sample, this clonotype was seen once. V is TRBV3-1 and J is TRBJ1-1, with D hard to call. CDR1 LGHDT and CDR2 YNNKEL come from the germline V gene (reference sequence). The CDR3 covers 14 residues. V was trimmed by 0 bases and J by 1 base, leaving 6 bases between them. The CDR3 is CASSQESGNTEAFF. CDR3 nucleotide sequence: TGTGCCAGCAGCCAAGAATCAGGGAACACTGAAGCTTTCTTT.

CDR3 sequence (DNA): TGTGCCAGCAGTTCCTGGGAGAACACCGGGGAGCTGTTTTTT. This sequence encodes CASSSWENTGELFF. V usage is TRBV27 and J usage is TRBJ2-2; D ambiguous. From germline, CDR1 is MNHEY and CDR2 SMNVEV (reference sequence). The length of the CDR3 is 14 residues. Trimming took off 4 bases at V and 1 base at J, with 7 bases between the two ends.

This rearrangement joins TRBV28 to TRBJ2-7, with D unresolved. Germline CDR1 MDHEN, CDR2 SYDVKM. CDR3 length: 13 amino acids. V was cut by 3 bases and J by 5 bases, with 11 bases left in between. The CDR3 region is CASSFWQSDEQYF. In DNA, the CDR3 is TGTGCCAGCAGTTTTTGGCAGTCCGACGAGCAGTACTTC.

The chain is built from TRBV3-1 and TRBJ1-2, with 7 bases aligning to TRBD1. The V segment lost 4 bases and the J segment 7 bases; nucleotides outside the gene matches: 6. The CDR3 is 13 amino acids. CDR1 LGHDT and CDR2 YNNKEL come from the germline V gene (reference sequence). CDR3 nucleotide sequence: TGTGCCAGCAGCCCCAGACAGGGCGCTGGCTACACCTTC. Its protein is CASSPRQGAGYTF.

This clonotype was detected a few times. V usage is TRBV27 and J usage is TRBJ1-2; D remains ambiguous. CDR3 length equals 14 residues. CDR1 and CDR2 (germline): MNHEY, SMNVEV (reference sequence). The germline V and J ends were trimmed by 3 bases and 4 bases, with 12 bases remaining between them. DNA for the CDR3: TGTGCCAGCAGTTTTGCAGGTAGCCCCTATGGCTACACCTTC. It encodes CASSFAGSPYGYTF.

The V and J genes are TRBV6-5 and TRBJ1-2; D gene uncertain. CDR3 size: 14 residues. Trimming took 2 bases from V and 4 from J, leaving 11 bases between them. CDR1 is MNHEY and CDR2 is SVGAGI in the germline V gene. The CDR3 DNA reads as TGTGCCAGCAGTTACGTCGGGATGAGCTATGGCTACACCTTC. This encodes CASSYVGMSYGYTF.

The V gene is TRBV27, the J gene TRBJ1-5, with a possible D match to TRBD1 (5 bases). Germline values: CDR1 MNHEY, CDR2 SMNVEV (reference sequence). The CDR3 is 15 residues long. V lost 1 base, J lost 3 bases, and 10 bases lay in between. The CDR3 sequence is CASSLLKGYNQPQHF. CDR3 bases: TGTGCCAGCAGTTTATTGAAGGGGTACAATCAGCCCCAGCATTTT.

This clonotype was seen just once. V and J are TRBV4-3 and TRBJ2-5; D gene unclear. The CDR3 is 16 amino acids. Germline CDR1 LGHNA, CDR2 YSLEER. Deletions cut 0 bases from V and 0 bases from J, with 11 bases between. This CDR3 is CASSQERSINQETQYF. For the CDR3, the DNA is TGCGCCAGCAGCCAAGAACGTTCTATCAACCAAGAGACCCAGTACTTC.

The chain recombines TRBV20-1 with TRBJ2-1; weak D call: TRBD2 (6 bases). In germline, CDR1 is DFQATT, CDR2 SNEGSKA (reference sequence). V lost 7 bases, J lost 6 bases, and 10 bases lay in between. This CDR3 has 11 amino acids. CDR3 nucleotide sequence: TGCAGTGTTGGGACTCCCAATGAGCAGTTCTTC. Translating it yields CSVGTPNEQFF.

There are a few counts of this clonotype. The chain joins TRBV28 to TRBJ2-7; TRBD1 aligns across 11 bases. In germline, CDR1 is MDHEN, CDR2 SYDVKM. Losses at the gene ends were 3 bases for V and 7 bases for J; bases not matched to a gene: 8. The CDR3 covers 15 residues. CDR3 nucleotide sequence: TGTGCCAGCAGTTTCAGGACAGGGGGCGCGTGGGAGCAGTACTTC. Amino acids: CASSFRTGGAWEQYF.